The 4 T cell receptor beta chains presented below share a single source sample, sequenced in a study of T cells in Graves' hyperthyroidism and ophthalmopathy (dated by TCRdb to the late 2010s). The method was multiplex PCR. The sample was run on an Illumina HiSeq 2000. The TCR beta CDR3 regions were amplified from RNA transcripts. The TCR CDR3 was subjected to a first round of RT-PCR using the HTBI primer set and the Qiagen OneStep RT-PCR kit. TCRdb itself trimmed the public reads at Q25 with fastp, ran MiXCR and retained productive beta chains. Each entry is one CDR3 protein sequence, shown with its most common DNA and genes. This sample gives around 560,000 distinct CDR3 sequences in total; roughly a sixth of them show up just once. The ten largest clones add up to under 20% of the sample. The specimen sequenced was blood. The receptors shown here come from a woman aged 18-30 years with Graves' hyperthyroidism.

This clonotype has only a few counts. This rearrangement joins TRBV4-3 to TRBJ2-3; 7 bases line up with TRBD1. V lost 2 bases and J lost 4; bases outside the gene matches: 9. This CDR3 contains 16 residues. Germline V gives CDR1 LGHNA, CDR2 YSLEER. The CDR3 nucleotides read TGCGCCAGCAGCCAATCCACAGGGGTGAGCGCAGATACGCAGTATTTT. It encodes CASSQSTGVSADTQYF.

This clonotype was picked up a small number of times. This chain links TRBV7-9 with TRBJ2-1, with TRBD2 matching over 8 bases. Germline CDR1 SEHNR, CDR2 FQNEAQ (reference sequence). After removal of 6 bases from V and 2 bases from J, the junction contained 9 bases not matched to a gene. CDR3 length: 16 amino acids. CDR3 protein: CASRHRGGTTYNEQFF. The CDR3 DNA is TGTGCCAGCAGACACCGGGGGGGGACGACCTACAATGAGCAGTTCTTC.

This clonotype was seen repeatedly, ten times or more. V and J are TRBV6-5 and TRBJ2-3; D ambiguous. In germline, CDR1 is MNHEY, CDR2 SVGAGI. The ends were cut back, 0 bases at V and 2 bases at J, with 9 bases in the middle. This CDR3 comprises 15 residues. This chain's CDR3 is CASSYSIRNTDTQYF. CDR3 nucleotide sequence: TGTGCCAGCAGTTACTCGATCAGGAACACAGATACGCAGTATTTT.

This clonotype showed up just a few times. The J gene is TRBJ2-3, the V gene TRBV5-8; D not certain. The CDR3 extends over 14 amino acids. Trimming removed 6 bases at V and 4 bases at J, with 15 bases between. Germline CDR1 SGHTS, CDR2 YDEGEE. CDR3: CASKRQFSADTQYF. CDR3 coding DNA: TGTGCCAGCAAACGACAATTTTCGGCAGATACGCAGTATTTT.